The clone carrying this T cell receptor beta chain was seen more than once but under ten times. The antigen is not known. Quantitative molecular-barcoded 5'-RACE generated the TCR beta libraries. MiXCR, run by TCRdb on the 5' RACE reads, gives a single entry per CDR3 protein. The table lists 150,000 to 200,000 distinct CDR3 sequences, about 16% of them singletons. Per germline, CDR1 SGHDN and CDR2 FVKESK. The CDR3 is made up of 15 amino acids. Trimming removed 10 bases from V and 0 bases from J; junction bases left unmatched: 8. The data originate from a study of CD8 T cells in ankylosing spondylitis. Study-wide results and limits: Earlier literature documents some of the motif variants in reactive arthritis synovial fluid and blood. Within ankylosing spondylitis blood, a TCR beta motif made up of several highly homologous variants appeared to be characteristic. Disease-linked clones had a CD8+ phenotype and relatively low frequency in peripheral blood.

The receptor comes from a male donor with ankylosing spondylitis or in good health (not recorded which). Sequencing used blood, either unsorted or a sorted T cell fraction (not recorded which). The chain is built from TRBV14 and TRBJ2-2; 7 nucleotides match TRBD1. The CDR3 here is CAIRKGATNTGELFF. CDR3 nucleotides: TGTGCCATCCGGAAGGGGGCCACGAACACCGGGGAGCTGTTTTTT. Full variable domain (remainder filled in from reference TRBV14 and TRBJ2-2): EAGVTQFPSHSVIEKGQTVTLRCDPISGHDNLYWYRRVMGKEIKFLLHFVKESKQDESGMPNNRFLAERTGGTYSTLKVQPAELEDSGVYFCAIRKGATNTGELFFGEGSRLTVL.